The 12 T cell receptor beta chains given below trace back to one sample, sequenced in a study of shared clonotypes between healthy human individuals. Sequencing used immunoSEQ multiplex PCR; TCRdb keeps in-frame clones, though not all of them. The sample lists around 1.6 million clones, approximately 98% occurring once. Sequenced sample: naive CD4+ T cells sorted from blood. Subset meaning: CD45RA+ positively selected. The source of these receptors is a man younger than 40 in good health.

V and J are TRBV2 and TRBJ2-1, with D tentatively TRBD2 (7 bases). Germline CDR1 reads SNHLY; CDR2 reads FYNNEI. Trimming left V 8 bases short and J 7 bases short, with 24 bases between. The length of the CDR3 is 16 residues. CDR3 residues: CASAIGGGFSGNEQFF. DNA of the CDR3: TGTGCCAGCGCCATCGGAGGGGGGTTTAGCGGGAATGAGCAGTTCTTC.

The V gene is TRBV11-2, the J gene TRBJ2-1, with D possibly TRBD1 on 6 matching bases. Trimming cost V 2 bases and J 12 bases, with 17 bases left between them. Germline values: CDR1 SGHAT, CDR2 FQNNGV. The CDR3 has 14 amino acids. As DNA, the CDR3 is TGTGCCAGCAGCTTATTGGGGACACTATCCCCGCAGTTCTTC. It is translated as CASSLLGTLSPQFF.

The CDR3 is CASSRTPGQRNTIYF. For the CDR3, the DNA is TGTGCCAGCAGTCGAACCCCGGGACAGCGAAACACCATATATTTT. This chain connects TRBV28 to TRBJ1-3, with 7 bases that match TRBD1. Trimming at V came to 5 bases and at J to 5 bases, leaving 9 bases not matched to a gene. The CDR3 loop spans 15 amino acids. The germline CDR1 and CDR2 sequences are MDHEN and SYDVKM.

The DNA of the CDR3 is TGCGCCAGCAGCTTGATGGCCACTAGCACAGATACGCAGTATTTT. Its protein product is CASSLMATSTDTQYF. The V call is TRBV5-1, the J call TRBJ2-3; D not certain. Germline loops: CDR1 SGHRS, CDR2 YFSETQ. V lost 1 base, J lost 0 bases, and 9 bases lay in between. The CDR3 sequence is 15 residues long.

In its sample, this clone was seen a few times. A junction boundary mismatches the germline segment, possibly from a read error. The CDR3, as DNA: TGTGCCACCAGTGCACTCCCGCCGGACCACGGCACTGAAGCTTTCTTT. This encodes CATSALPPDHGTEAFF. The chain employs TRBV27 and TRBJ1-1; D unresolved. Germline V CDR1 and CDR2: MNHEY, SMNVEV (reference sequence). The CDR3 length is 16 residues.

Remarks on this clone: The sample contains more than one DNA sequence encoding this CDR3. This chain joins TRBV28 and TRBJ2-3; D uncertain. Germline assignment: CDR1 MDHEN and CDR2 SYDVKM. Trimming took off 1 base at V and 5 bases at J, with 4 bases between the two ends. This CDR3 is built from 12 residues. CDR3 amino acids: CASSLLGDTQYF. CDR3 nucleotide sequence: TGTGCCAGCAGTTTATTAGGAGATACGCAGTATTTT.

This chain connects TRBV19 to TRBJ2-5; D gene unclear. The germline CDR1 and CDR2 sequences are LNHDA and SQIVND (reference sequence). The germline V and J ends were trimmed by 7 bases and 2 bases, with 14 bases remaining between them. CDR3 length: 14 residues. The DNA of the CDR3 is TGTGCCAGTAACTCCCGCGTCACACAAGAGACCCAGTACTTC. Translated, it gives CASNSRVTQETQYF.

This chain uses TRBV19 with TRBJ2-1, with D uncertain. The germline CDR1 and CDR2 sequences are LNHDA and SQIVND (reference sequence). V was shortened by 3 bases and J by 7 bases, with 16 bases between the two germline ends. The CDR3 has 15 amino acids. The CDR3 loop reads CASSIVNTVSNEQFF. In nucleotides, the CDR3 is TGTGCCAGTAGTATTGTCAACACTGTGAGTAATGAGCAGTTCTTC.

The chain couples TRBV10-2 to TRBJ2-7; D ambiguous. CDR3 length: 11 amino acids. The germline V gene encodes CDR1 WSHSY and CDR2 SAAADI. Trimming cost V 6 bases and J 1 base, with 4 bases left between them. CDR3 DNA: TGCGCCAGCAGAGGGTCCTACGAGCAGTACTTC. It encodes CASRGSYEQYF.

Of note for this clone: The same CDR3 is also encoded by other DNA sequences in this sample. The chain combines TRBV15 with TRBJ2-1; 13 nucleotides match TRBD2. V lost 1 base and J lost 6; bases outside the gene matches: 3. CDR1 and CDR2 from the germline V gene are LNHNV and YYDKDF (reference sequence). The CDR3 extends over 16 amino acids. CDR3 nucleotides: TGTGCCACCAGCAGAGGAACTAGCGGGAGGGGCAATGAGCAGTTCTTC. Translating gives CATSRGTSGRGNEQFF.

The gene calls are TRBV7-8 and TRBJ1-1, with D maybe TRBD1 (5 bases). V was pared by 1 base and J by 0 bases, with 9 bases between. CDR1 is SGHVS and CDR2 is FQNEAQ in the germline V gene. This CDR3 is built from 15 residues. The CDR3 sequence is CASSLGAGLNTEAFF. The CDR3 nucleotides read TGTGCCAGCAGCTTAGGGGCAGGGCTGAACACTGAAGCTTTCTTT.

This chain uses TRBV2 with TRBJ2-1, with D hard to call. Germline CDR1 is SNHLY and CDR2 is FYNNEI. The CDR3 is 11 amino acids. Between the trimmed V and J ends, which lost 6 bases and 15 bases, there was a span of 15 bases. The CDR3 is CASSPYNVVFF. The CDR3 DNA is TGTGCCAGCAGCCCCTACAATGTGGTGTTCTTC. Together with reference TRBV2 and TRBJ2-1, the CDR3 gives the full variable domain: EPEVTQTPSHQVTQMGQEVILRCVPISNHLYFYWYRQILGQKVEFLVSFYNNEISEKSEIFDDQFSVERPDGSNFTLKIRSTKLEDSAMYFCASSPYNVVFFGPGTRLTVL.